What follows are 28 T cell receptor beta chains derived from one specimen sequenced in a study of shared clonotypes between healthy human individuals. Libraries were prepared by immunoSEQ multiplex PCR; TCRdb keeps only in-frame clonotypes and omits some of them. The profile covers around 2.1 million clones, with around 93% appearing a single time and more than 1.5% taken by the ten largest. CD45RO-negative, CCR7-positively selected cells formed the naive CD8 fraction, excluding terminally differentiated effector memory CD45RA+ cells. The material sequenced was naive CD8+ T cells from PBMCs. The receptors come from a man younger than 35 in good health. Some clones in this sample may be carry-over from other donors' samples.

The chain is built from TRBV28 and TRBJ2-1; TRBD2 might be the D (5 bases). In germline, CDR1 is MDHEN, CDR2 SYDVKM. Trimming cost V 5 bases and J 7 bases, with 15 bases left between them. The CDR3 totals 14 residues. CDR3 residues: CASSPLGWENEQFF. Written as DNA, the CDR3 is TGTGCCAGCAGTCCTCTGGGGTGGGAGAATGAGCAGTTCTTC.

The rearrangement uses TRBV14 and TRBJ1-4; weak D call: TRBD1 (6 bases). The CDR3 is 15 residues long. CDR1 is SGHDN and CDR2 is FVKESK in the germline V gene. V was trimmed by 0 bases and J by 5 bases, leaving 10 bases between them. The CDR3 DNA is TGTGCCAGCAGCCAAGATCGGGGGGCGAATGAAAAACTGTTTTTT. Protein: CASSQDRGANEKLFF.

This chain connects TRBV27 to TRBJ2-2; D not certain. There are 14 residues in the CDR3. V was pared by 7 bases and J by 7 bases, with 16 bases between. The V gene's germline CDR1 is MNHEY and CDR2 SMNVEV (reference sequence). Here the CDR3 reads CASTSYKSNGELFF. CDR3 nucleotides: TGTGCCAGCACCTCCTATAAGAGCAACGGGGAGCTGTTTTTT.

The chain employs TRBV29-1 and TRBJ2-3; maybe TRBD1 (6 bases). Trimming shortened V by 6 bases and J by 1 base, and 17 bases separated the two germline ends. The CDR3 totals 15 residues. CDR1 SQVTM and CDR2 ANQGSEA come from the germline V gene. Here the CDR3 reads CSVRGHHPRTDTQYF. CDR3 nucleotide sequence: TGCAGCGTGAGGGGACATCACCCCCGCACAGATACGCAGTATTTT.

This chain uses TRBV25-1 with TRBJ2-7; perhaps TRBD1 as D (5 bases). Germline-derived CDR1 and CDR2 are MGHDK and SYGVNS. V lost 1 base and J lost 9, with 13 bases in between. The CDR3 is 13 amino acids. CDR3 in amino acids: CASSELDNSPQYF. The CDR3 DNA reads as TGTGCCAGCAGTGAATTGGACAACAGCCCGCAGTACTTC.

This chain links TRBV7-8 with TRBJ1-5; possible D gene TRBD1, 6 bases. Trimming removed 2 bases at V and 0 bases at J, with 14 bases between. CDR1 and CDR2 from the germline V gene are SGHVS and FQNEAQ. This CDR3 comprises 17 residues. The CDR3 DNA is TGTGCCAGCAGCTTATCCGGGACACTATATAGCAATCAGCCCCAGCATTTT. This codes for CASSLSGTLYSNQPQHF.

CDR3 nucleotide sequence: TGTGCCAGCAGTTTACTAGGTATCTCCTACGAGCAGTACTTC. Protein: CASSLLGISYEQYF. The genes are TRBV27 and TRBJ2-7; unclear D gene. This CDR3 is 14 amino acids long. Germline V gene sequence: CDR1 MNHEY, CDR2 SMNVEV (reference sequence). Trimming stripped 2 bases from V and 0 bases from J, with 8 bases between.

The rearrangement joins TRBV28 to TRBJ1-2; a weak D match, TRBD1 (5 bases). Germline CDR1 MDHEN, CDR2 SYDVKM. The V end was cut by 5 bases, the J end by 1 base, with 20 bases between. CDR3 length equals 17 residues. CDR3 in amino acids: CASSTDRIPSVNYGYTF. CDR3 bases: TGTGCCAGCAGTACAGACAGAATTCCATCGGTTAACTATGGCTACACCTTC.

The J gene is TRBJ1-1, the V gene TRBV4-1; a weak D match, TRBD1 (5 bases). Germline assignment: CDR1 MGHRA and CDR2 YSYEKL. The CDR3 has 14 amino acids. Trimming pared 2 bases from V and 0 bases from J, leaving 7 bases between. CDR3 DNA sequence: TGCGCCAGCAGCCAAAAACAGGTGAACACTGAAGCTTTCTTT. It codes for CASSQKQVNTEAFF.

The rearrangement joins TRBV19 to TRBJ2-7; weak D call: TRBD2 (6 bases). The CDR3 totals 13 residues. Germline V lookup: CDR1 LNHDA, CDR2 SQIVND (reference sequence). V was pared by 4 bases and J by 3 bases, with 10 bases between. CDR3 bases: TGTGCCAGTAGTAGCCGGGGAGGCTACGAGCAGTACTTC. Its translation: CASSSRGGYEQYF. Full variable domain (missing parts from reference TRBV19 and TRBJ2-7): DGGITQSPKYLFRKEGQNVTLSCEQNLNHDAMYWYRQDPGQGLRLIYYSQIVNDFQKGDIAEGYSVSREKKESFPLTVTSAQKNPTAFYLCASSSRGGYEQYFGPGTRLTVT.

J is TRBJ2-2 and V is TRBV30; 9 positions agree with TRBD1. Germline CDR1 and CDR2: GTSNPN and SVGIG (reference sequence). The CDR3 has 15 residues. The V segment lost 0 bases and the J segment 5 bases; nucleotides outside the gene matches: 4. The CDR3 DNA is TGTGCCTGGAGTGTGGACAGGGGAGGGACCGGGGAGCTGTTTTTT. Its protein product is CAWSVDRGGTGELFF.

The gene calls are TRBV4-3 and TRBJ2-5, with a possible D match to TRBD2 (6 bases). The CDR3 runs 17 residues. With 0 bases removed from V and 1 base from J, the gap between germline ends came to 15 bases. Germline V gene data show CDR1 as LGHNA and CDR2 as YSLEER. This CDR3 reads CASSQEWGRSAQETQYF. The CDR3 region has the DNA TGCGCCAGCAGCCAAGAGTGGGGGAGGAGCGCCCAAGAGACCCAGTACTTC.

V usage is TRBV29-1 and J usage is TRBJ2-7; 13 bases align to TRBD2. This CDR3 is 16 amino acids long. V shed 6 bases, J shed 0 bases, and the junction held 8 bases outside the gene matches. Germline CDR1 reads SQVTM; CDR2 reads ANQGSEA. Written as DNA, the CDR3 is TGCAGCGTCCGGGGACTAGCGGGAATCCCCTCCTACGAGCAGTACTTC. Its protein is CSVRGLAGIPSYEQYF.

This chain joins TRBV6-1 and TRBJ1-1; D might be TRBD1 (5 bases). CDR1 and CDR2 from the germline V gene are MNHNS and SASEGT. The V end was cut by 4 bases, the J end by 0 bases, with 15 bases between. CDR3 length equals 16 residues. The CDR3 DNA is TGTGCCAGCAGTGGCCTCCCGACAGAAATGAACACTGAAGCTTTCTTT. Translating gives CASSGLPTEMNTEAFF.

The rearrangement links TRBV27 to TRBJ1-6, with a weak D call TRBD1 (6 bases). V was shortened by 4 bases and J by 14 bases, with 18 bases between the two germline ends. The CDR3 has 14 residues. Germline assignment: CDR1 MNHEY and CDR2 SMNVEV (reference sequence). The CDR3 reads CASSSTRIPGALHF. The CDR3 DNA follows: TGTGCCAGCAGTTCTACACGGATACCAGGGGCCCTCCACTTT.

The rearrangement links TRBV5-5 to TRBJ2-7; no reliable D call. Deletions cut 4 bases from V and 3 bases from J, with 14 bases between. The CDR3 extends over 14 amino acids. Germline-derived CDR1 and CDR2 are SGHKS and YYEKEE (reference sequence). This CDR3 reads CASSDGSGGYEQYF. The CDR3 bases are TGTGCCAGCAGCGACGGATCCGGCGGCTACGAGCAGTACTTC.

This clone has just one count. The chain carries TRBV7-9 and TRBJ1-1, with D tentatively TRBD1 (6 bases). The CDR3 has 19 amino acids. V lost 1 base to trimming and J lost 4 bases, with 25 bases between them. From germline, CDR1 is SEHNR and CDR2 FQNEAQ (reference sequence). This CDR3 reads CASSLGLFTGRPLGTEAFF. The CDR3 DNA follows: TGTGCCAGCAGCTTAGGCCTGTTTACAGGGCGGCCCCTGGGCACTGAAGCTTTCTTT.

The J gene is TRBJ2-7, the V gene TRBV29-1; no clear D gene. Germline CDR1 SQVTM, CDR2 ANQGSEA. CDR3 length: 15 amino acids. Trimming stripped 1 base from V and 4 bases from J, with 17 bases between. For the CDR3, the DNA is TGCAGCGTTGAAGGGGTAGGGCCATTGGAGTACGAGCAGTACTTC. It codes for CSVEGVGPLEYEQYF.

The DNA of the CDR3 is TGTGCCAGCAGCCTAATAGGACAGGGGGTCGGTCAGCCCCAGCATTTT. Translation gives CASSLIGQGVGQPQHF. The V call is TRBV5-7, the J call TRBJ1-5; the match to TRBD1 covers 10 bases. TRBV5-7 counts as an open reading frame of uncertain function. The CDR3 runs 16 residues. V lost 4 bases and J lost 6; bases outside the gene matches: 10.

This clone was recorded a few times. This chain joins TRBV7-9 and TRBJ1-1, with 8 bases that match TRBD1. Germline-derived CDR1 and CDR2 are SEHNR and FQNEAQ (reference sequence). The CDR3 length is 13 residues. The J segment lost 11 bases and the V segment lost 5 bases, leaving 10 bases of the junction unmatched. The CDR3 sequence is CASSPGQGYGAFF. The CDR3, as DNA: TGTGCCAGCAGCCCAGGACAGGGCTACGGGGCTTTCTTT.

V usage is TRBV27 and J usage is TRBJ2-1, with D maybe TRBD2 (6 bases). The CDR3 loop spans 14 amino acids. The V and J ends lost 7 bases and 0 bases respectively, with 10 bases between them. Germline CDR1 and CDR2: MNHEY and SMNVEV (reference sequence). CDR3 DNA sequence: TGTGCCAGCAAGGCGGGGCGCTCCTACAATGAGCAGTTCTTC. Translation gives CASKAGRSYNEQFF.

The J gene is TRBJ2-5, the V gene TRBV5-4, with D tentatively TRBD2 (7 bases). The CDR3 covers 16 residues. Between the trimmed V and J ends, which lost 6 bases and 2 bases, there was a span of 20 bases. In germline, CDR1 is SGHNT, CDR2 YYREEE (reference sequence). This chain's CDR3 is CASTEGGVLAQETQYF. The DNA for the CDR3 is TGTGCCAGCACCGAGGGGGGGGTTCTGGCACAAGAGACCCAGTACTTC.

The rearrangement links TRBV4-3 to TRBJ2-3, with 11 bases fitting TRBD2. Trimming at V came to 0 bases and at J to 4 bases, leaving 12 bases not matched to a gene. The CDR3 covers 19 residues. Germline CDR1 LGHNA, CDR2 YSLEER. The CDR3 region has the DNA TGCGCCAGCAGCCAAGATCTTTTAACTAGCGGGAGACTGGCAGATACGCAGTATTTT. Translation gives CASSQDLLTSGRLADTQYF.

The genes are TRBV19 and TRBJ2-1; 10 positions match TRBD2. From germline, CDR1 is LNHDA and CDR2 SQIVND (reference sequence). Trimming removed 6 bases from V and 8 bases from J; junction bases left unmatched: 13. This CDR3 comprises 16 residues. The CDR3: CASSLPTSGTSHEQFF. The CDR3 bases are TGTGCCAGTAGCCTCCCCACTAGCGGGACATCCCATGAGCAGTTCTTC.

The chain couples TRBV27 to TRBJ2-7, with a tentative D call TRBD2 (6 bases). CDR1 and CDR2 (germline): MNHEY, SMNVEV (reference sequence). V lost 5 bases to trimming and J lost 0 bases, with 11 bases between them. This CDR3 is built from 14 residues. CDR3 coding DNA: TGTGCCAGCAGTGAAGACGGGAGCTCCTACGAGCAGTACTTC. It is translated as CASSEDGSSYEQYF.

The chain is built from TRBV27 and TRBJ2-1; 10 bases align to TRBD2. The J segment lost 9 bases and the V segment lost 10 bases, leaving 27 bases of the junction unmatched. The CDR3 has 19 residues. The germline V gene encodes CDR1 MNHEY and CDR2 SMNVEV (reference sequence). The CDR3 spells CATETGFGLAELSGREQFF. The CDR3 region has the DNA TGTGCCACGGAGACGGGTTTCGGACTAGCGGAACTTTCCGGACGTGAGCAGTTCTTC.

This chain uses TRBV27 with TRBJ2-7, with 8 bases fitting TRBD1. Looked up from germline, CDR1 is MNHEY and CDR2 is SMNVEV (reference sequence). The CDR3 has 17 amino acids. V shed 2 bases and J 2 bases; nucleotides not matched to a gene: 11. The CDR3 DNA is TGTGCCAGCAGTTTAGTTGTCAGGACAGGGTTCCCCTACGAGCAGTACTTC. This translates into CASSLVVRTGFPYEQYF.

This rearrangement joins TRBV2 to TRBJ2-7, with 16 bases identical to TRBD2. Germline V gives CDR1 SNHLY, CDR2 FYNNEI. The CDR3 has 15 residues. The V segment lost 6 bases and the J segment 4 bases; nucleotides outside the gene matches: 3. The CDR3 protein is CASREGLAGGYEQYF. As DNA, the CDR3 is TGTGCCAGCAGGGAGGGACTAGCGGGAGGGTACGAGCAGTACTTC.